Sequencing of this T cell receptor (beta chain) was carried out in a study of beta chain features in type 1 diabetes. Overall study findings and caveats: Within each of all four CD4+ subsets, Type 1 diabetes patients had TCRB CDR3s that were moderately but significantly shorter.

Since all of the isolated RNA was reverse transcribed, expressed TCRB transcripts were what got sequenced. Sequenced by immunoSEQ multiplex PCR; TCRdb stores in-frame clones only, minus some. The sample includes under 300,000 clones, around 9.9% of them seen just once. CDR1 is SEHNR, CDR2 FQNEAQ, per germline (reference sequence). Trimming stripped 6 bases from V and 4 bases from J, with 15 bases between. This CDR3 is 15 amino acids long. A note on this clone: The antigen is not known.

Sequencing input: naive CD4+ T cells from blood. The source of this sequence is a man aged 25-45 years with type 1 diabetes. This chain uses TRBV7-9 with TRBJ2-2, with a possible D match to TRBD2 (6 bases). CDR3 coding DNA: TGTGCCAGCAGGCCAAACCCAGCGGGCACCGGGGAGCTGTTTTTT. This codes for CASRPNPAGTGELFF.